The following is a TCR beta chain sequence with its context. The data stem from a study of blood T cell repertoires in COVID-19. Study in general: Sites in the United States, Italy and Spain provided acute and convalescent COVID-19 samples.

The CDR3 sequence is 15 residues long. Trimming pared 0 bases from V and 8 bases from J, leaving 17 bases between. Germline CDR1 is SGHRS and CDR2 is YFSETQ. Per the authors' pipeline: Amplification from reference gene primers served as the basis for estimated nucleated cell counts. The table came from immunoSEQ multiplex PCR; TCRdb's copy has only in-frame clones and leaves some out. V and J calls and clone size follow that table, whereas D and trimming were derived from the DNA. The sample shows about 160,000 clones, about 85% of them seen only once. Input material: peripheral blood. The chain links TRBV5-1 to TRBJ1-2; D perhaps matches TRBD1 (5 bases). The clonotype originates from a human donor with acute or convalescent COVID-19. The donor label of this sample is uncertain. Here the CDR3 reads CASSLDRPELRGYTF. The CDR3 DNA reads TGCGCCAGCAGCTTGGACAGGCCCGAGCTACGGGGCTACACCTTC. The complete variable domain, with remaining parts taken from reference TRBV5-1 and TRBJ1-2, reads KAGVTQTPRYLIKTRGQQVTLSCSPISGHRSVSWYQQTPGQGLQFLFEYFSETQRNKGNFPGRFSGRQFSNSRSEMNVSTLELGDSALYLCASSLDRPELRGYTFGSGTRLTVV.